This TCR beta chain was sequenced during a study of blood T cells in healthy people across ages. Germline CDR1 is MGHRA and CDR2 is YSYEKL. This CDR3 spans 16 amino acids. The trim removed 4 bases at V and 11 bases at J, leaving 16 bases unmatched. Using a J-beta primer mix together with a sample-barcoded 5' primer, a second PCR was run for about 7 to 12 cycles. TCRdb independently ran MiXCR on the 5' RACE reads; one entry per CDR3 protein. The sample holds approximately 790,000 distinct CDR3 sequences; approximately 65% are singletons and the top ten take roughly 26%. This receptor was identified in a man aged 25 to 45 in good health. The sequenced material came from blood. The rearrangement joins TRBV4-1 to TRBJ2-5; 10 bases map to TRBD1. This CDR3 is CASSLWGTGVLAEQYF. The CDR3 nucleotides read TGCGCCAGCAGCCTCTGGGGGACAGGGGTTCTCGCTGAGCAGTACTTC.